The sequence of this T cell receptor beta chain was determined in a study of T-cell reconstitution after alpha-beta-depleted transplantation in children. General study findings and limits: By about two months after transplant, alpha-beta T cells reportedly arose from several hundred graft clones that had expanded.

This clonotype has more than one count but fewer than ten. Its specificity is not known. The V gene lost 9 bases and the J gene lost 3 bases, with 0 bases spanning the gap. The CDR3 spans 10 residues. Germline CDR1 is LNHNV and CDR2 is YYDKDF (reference sequence). The TCRbeta library was prepared with unique molecular identifiers. Using its own MiXCR run on the PCR reads, TCRdb lists one record per CDR3 protein. This table has hundreds of thousands of distinct CDR3 sequences, roughly 15% appearing once. This TCR was recovered from a male patient between 5 and 17 years old who had a stem cell transplant for acute lymphoblastic leukemia, so the T cells may come from the graft donor. This specimen consisted of PBMCs, mostly from graft donor cells, obtained 360 days after TCRalphabeta/CD19-depleted stem cell transplant. V usage is TRBV15 and J usage is TRBJ2-6; unclear D gene. This CDR3 reads CATGANVLTF. The CDR3 region has the DNA TGTGCCACTGGGGCCAACGTCCTGACTTTC.